Below, one T cell receptor beta chain is given with its context. Data came from immunoSEQ multiplex PCR; TCRdb stores just in-frame clones and leaves some out. The table includes 260,000 or so clones, over 70% detected once. This specimen comes from a study of blood T cell repertoires in COVID-19. In germline, CDR1 is SGDLS, CDR2 YYNGEE. CDR3 length: 15 amino acids. V shed 1 base and J 5 bases; nucleotides not matched to a gene: 5. The chain is built from TRBV9 and TRBJ2-5; TRBD2 matches 10 bases. What was sequenced was peripheral blood. The origin of this receptor is a man older than 75 with acute or convalescent COVID-19. For the CDR3, the DNA is TGTGCCAGCAGCGTACTAGCGGGAGTGAGGGAGACCCAGTACTTC. Its protein product is CASSVLAGVRETQYF.